This entry lists 13 T cell receptor beta chains sequenced from one sample in a study of shared clonotypes between healthy human individuals. Profiling relied on immunoSEQ multiplex PCR, and the TCRdb table lists in-frame clones only, not all of them. Altogether around 500,000 clones are present, 79% being singletons, with the ten largest covering more than 10%. Source material: PBMCs. The source of these receptors is a woman between 40 and 50 years old in good health. Some clones in this sample may be carry-over from other donors' samples.

The J gene is TRBJ1-2, the V gene TRBV11-2; D remains ambiguous. The CDR3 length is 11 residues. Between the trimmed V and J ends, which lost 5 bases and 7 bases, there was a span of 8 bases. Germline V gives CDR1 SGHAT, CDR2 FQNNGV. CDR3 amino acids: CASSGQGGYTF. CDR3 coding DNA: TGTGCCAGCAGCGGTCAAGGTGGCTACACCTTC.

The V call is TRBV7-3, the J call TRBJ2-1; possibly TRBD2 for D (7 bases). CDR3 size: 14 residues. Germline V gene lookup returns CDR1 SGHTA and CDR2 FQGTGA. V lost 0 bases and J 7 bases, leaving 10 bases between the germline ends. DNA for the CDR3: TGTGCCAGCAGCTTAACAGCGGGACAAAATGAGCAGTTCTTC. It translates to CASSLTAGQNEQFF.

Of note for this clone: Other DNA variants within this sample encode the same CDR3. The J gene is TRBJ2-3, the V gene TRBV5-4, with no clear D. Deletions cut 0 bases from V and 0 bases from J, with 5 bases between. Germline V gene lookup returns CDR1 SGHNT and CDR2 YYREEE (reference sequence). The CDR3 is made up of 14 amino acids. Written as DNA, the CDR3 is TGTGCCAGCAGCTTGGATTCGAGCACAGATACGCAGTATTTT. It specifies CASSLDSSTDTQYF.

The chain is built from TRBV19 and TRBJ2-7; 9 positions agree with TRBD2. The ends lost 6 bases at V and 1 base at J; junction bases unmatched: 16. Germline V gene sequence: CDR1 LNHDA, CDR2 SQIVND (reference sequence). CDR3 length: 18 amino acids. The CDR3 DNA follows: TGTGCCAGTAGCAACCGCGGGGGGGCATCGCGTCGTTCCTACGAGCAGTACTTC. Protein: CASSNRGGASRRSYEQYF. The variable domain in full, with the rest retrieved from reference TRBV19 and TRBJ2-7, is DGGITQSPKYLFRKEGQNVTLSCEQNLNHDAMYWYRQDPGQGLRLIYYSQIVNDFQKGDIAEGYSVSREKKESFPLTVTSAQKNPTAFYLCASSNRGGASRRSYEQYFGPGTRLTVT.

As concerns this clone: The sample contains more than one DNA sequence encoding this CDR3. CDR3 bases: TGTGCCAGCAGCCCAAGACAGGGGTACTATGGCTACACCTTC. Translation gives CASSPRQGYYGYTF. This rearrangement joins TRBV14 to TRBJ1-2, with 8 bases aligning to TRBD1. The ends lost 4 bases at V and 3 bases at J; junction bases unmatched: 4. This CDR3 has 14 amino acids. Germline V CDR1 and CDR2: SGHDN, FVKESK.

This clone was detected a few times. CDR3 sequence reads: CASSPGLADYYNEQFF. The CDR3 DNA follows: TGTGCCAGCAGCCCGGGACTAGCGGATTACTACAATGAGCAGTTCTTC. The rearrangement links TRBV11-2 to TRBJ2-1; 11 positions match TRBD2. The J segment lost 3 bases and the V segment lost 5 bases, leaving 6 bases of the junction unmatched. This CDR3 is built from 16 residues. The V gene's germline CDR1 is SGHAT and CDR2 FQNNGV.

This sequence joins TRBV5-1 and TRBJ2-1, with D possibly called TRBD1 or TRBD2 (5 bases each). CDR3 length: 14 amino acids. V was trimmed by 4 bases and J by 7 bases, leaving 15 bases between them. Germline lookup yields CDR1 SGHRS and CDR2 YFSETQ. As DNA, the CDR3 is TGCGCCAGCAGCCTACTATCCAGGGAGAATGAGCAGTTCTTC. Translation: CASSLLSRENEQFF.

The chain recombines TRBV5-1 with TRBJ2-5; no firm D call. Trimming removed 3 bases from V and 1 base from J, with 10 bases in between. The germline CDR1 and CDR2 sequences are SGHRS and YFSETQ. This CDR3 is built from 14 residues. CDR3 bases: TGCGCCAGCAGCTCCCCAGGTTCCCAAGAGACCCAGTACTTC. The encoded protein is CASSSPGSQETQYF.

The rearrangement uses TRBV19 and TRBJ2-3; D possibly uses TRBD1 or TRBD2 (5 bases each). CDR1 is LNHDA and CDR2 is SQIVND in the germline V gene (reference sequence). Trimming removed 4 bases from V and 6 bases from J, with 11 bases in between. The CDR3 is made up of 13 amino acids. The CDR3 nucleotides are TGTGCCAGTAGTACGGGACCGGGGGATACGCAGTATTTT. Its protein product is CASSTGPGDTQYF.

The chain is built from TRBV9 and TRBJ2-7, with 10 bases that match TRBD1. Germline assignment: CDR1 SGDLS and CDR2 YYNGEE. The CDR3 is made up of 15 amino acids. The V segment lost 4 bases and the J segment 7 bases; nucleotides outside the gene matches: 11. The CDR3 DNA sequence: TGTGCCAGCAGCCCACCCGGGACAGGGGCCGGGGAGCAGTACTTC. This sequence encodes CASSPPGTGAGEQYF.

V is TRBV15 and J is TRBJ2-6; D possibly corresponds to TRBD1 (6 bases). The CDR3 is 16 amino acids. Germline CDR1 LNHNV, CDR2 YYDKDF (reference sequence). Trimming pared 4 bases from V and 4 bases from J, leaving 14 bases between. The CDR3 sequence: CATSKRNRAGANVLTF. Here the CDR3 DNA reads TGTGCCACCAGCAAGAGAAACAGGGCCGGGGCCAACGTCCTGACTTTC. The full variable domain, in which reference TRBV15 and TRBJ2-6 provide the parts outside the CDR3, is DAMVIQNPRYQVTQFGKPVTLSCSQTLNHNVMYWYQQKSSQAPKLLFHYYDKDFNNEADTPDNFQSRRPNTSFCFLDIRSPGLGDTAMYLCATSKRNRAGANVLTFGAGSRLTVL.

The chain couples TRBV4-1 to TRBJ2-2; 7 bases map to TRBD2. V lost 1 base to trimming and J lost 2 bases; unmatched junction nucleotides: 10. Germline CDR1 MGHRA, CDR2 YSYEKL. CDR3 length: 18 residues. The CDR3 is CASSQVALAGENTGELFF. The CDR3 DNA reads as TGCGCCAGCAGCCAAGTGGCCCTCGCGGGGGAAAACACCGGGGAGCTGTTTTTT.

The chain has TRBV4-2 and TRBJ2-1; 8 nucleotides align to TRBD1. CDR3 size: 16 residues. With V trimmed by 7 bases and J by 9 bases, 17 bases remained unmatched. The germline gives CDR1 LGHNA, CDR2 YNFKEQ. CDR3 loop: CASNPSGGASLSEQFF. The CDR3 DNA reads as TGTGCCAGCAACCCTTCAGGGGGCGCGAGCTTGAGTGAGCAGTTCTTC.